This paragraph reports one T cell receptor beta chain. Its antigen remains unknown. The data were produced by immunoSEQ multiplex PCR, yet TCRdb's version contains in-frame clones alone and is incomplete. The data show 20,000 to 25,000 clones, with roughly 84% seen just once and 30% to 40% held by the top ten. The germline V gene has CDR1 SGHVS and CDR2 FNYEAQ. CDR3 length: 12 residues. Between the trimmed V and J ends, which lost 2 bases and 6 bases, there was a span of 8 bases. The sample comes from a study of T cell therapy after organ transplantation. As for the study in general: T cells were expanded about 14 days with 30 CMV class I/II epitopes.

Study-wide results and limits: Confounding by concurrent antirejection or antiviral medications was not assessed. Nonresponder repertoires showed strong pretherapy expansions, barely changing post-therapy.

Time point noted: 20-29 weeks after completion of therapy. This receptor was obtained from a human patient who had received a solid organ transplant and had CMV disease. Part of the T cell pool may stem from the graft donor. The source was CD8+ T cells from blood, collected after autologous CMV-specific T cell therapy. The chain links TRBV7-6 to TRBJ2-7; D is undetermined. As DNA, the CDR3 is TGTGCCAGCAGCTTATCAGGAGCCGAGCAGTACTTC. It translates to CASSLSGAEQYF.